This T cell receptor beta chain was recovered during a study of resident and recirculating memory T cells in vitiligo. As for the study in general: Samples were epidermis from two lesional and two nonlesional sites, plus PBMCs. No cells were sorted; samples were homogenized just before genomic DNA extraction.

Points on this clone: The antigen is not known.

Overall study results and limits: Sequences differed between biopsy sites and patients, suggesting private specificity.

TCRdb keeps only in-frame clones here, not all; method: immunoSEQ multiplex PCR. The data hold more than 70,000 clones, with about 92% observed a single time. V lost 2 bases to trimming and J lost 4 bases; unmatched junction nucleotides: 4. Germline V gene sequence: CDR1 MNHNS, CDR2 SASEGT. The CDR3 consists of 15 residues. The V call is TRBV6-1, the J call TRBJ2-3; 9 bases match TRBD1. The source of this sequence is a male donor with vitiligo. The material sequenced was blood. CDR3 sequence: CASSEMGQGPDTQYF. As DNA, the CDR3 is TGTGCCAGCAGTGAAATGGGACAGGGACCAGATACGCAGTATTTT.